A single sample gave rise to the 21 T cell receptor beta chains below, sequenced in a study of T cells in women clearing cervical HPV infection. Using immunoSEQ multiplex PCR, the repertoire was profiled, and TCRdb retains in-frame clones only, with some absent. The sample's table shows around 30,000 clones. Specimen: blood buffy coat. The origin of the receptors is a woman between 18 and 70 years old with a cervical HPV16 infection that either progressed to CIN3+ or cleared (not recorded which).

CDR3: CASSLSGESYDYTF. The CDR3 DNA, read in part, is TGTGCCAGCAGCTTATCGGGGGAAAGCTACGAC. The chain links TRBV7-6 to TRBJ1-2; D might be TRBD1 (5 bases). The read stops 3 residues short of the end of the CDR3; the missing end is completed from the germline J gene. CDR1 SGHVS and CDR2 FNYEAQ come from the germline V gene. The CDR3 covers 14 residues.

Note on this clone: From the germline J gene comes the end of the CDR3, since the read stops 3 residues before it. V is TRBV6-1 and J is TRBJ1-5; D is uncertain. The CDR3 has 16 amino acids. The germline V and J ends were trimmed by 2 bases and 7 bases, with 18 bases remaining between them. CDR1 is MNHNS, CDR2 SASEGT, per germline. CDR3 sequence: CASSESGHTGRQPQHF. The sequenced part of the CDR3 DNA is TGTGCCAGCAGTGAAAGCGGCCACACGGGGAGACAGCCC.

Comment on this clone: The read is 3 residues too short to cover the CDR3 end, so that end is filled in from the germline J gene. This rearrangement joins TRBV10-2 to TRBJ2-1, with a tentative D call TRBD2 (6 bases). CDR3 length equals 16 residues. CDR1 and CDR2 (germline): WSHSY, SAAADI. Trimming pared 4 bases from V and 2 bases from J, leaving 15 bases between. CDR3 amino acids: CASSGGDAPPYNEQFF. CDR3 DNA (partial): TGCGCCAGCAGTGGGGGGGACGCACCCCCCTACAATGAG.

The covered CDR3 bases are TGTGCCAGCAGTTTAGCACAGACCGTCTATGGC. Translated, it gives CASSLAQTVYG. The entire CDR3 is CASSLAQTVYGYTF. The chain recombines TRBV28 with TRBJ1-2; D remains unclear. The read terminates 3 residues ahead of where the CDR3 ends, so the germline J gene completes it. This CDR3 has 14 residues. Per the germline V gene, CDR1 is MDHEN and CDR2 is SYDVKM. The ends were cut back, 2 bases at V and 4 bases at J, with 11 bases in the middle.

Of note for this clone: The missing CDR3 end, 3 residues past where the read stops, is filled in from the germline J gene. The chain carries TRBV2 and TRBJ2-3, with TRBD2 identical over 11 bases. Germline trimming cut 6 bases from V and 1 base from J; bases unmatched to any gene: 3. The germline V gene encodes CDR1 SNHLY and CDR2 FYNNEI. The CDR3 totals 15 residues. The part of the CDR3 DNA that was read is TGTGCCAGCAGGGTGGGACTAGCGGGCACAGATACG. Protein product: CASRVGLAGTDT. The complete CDR3 sequence is CASRVGLAGTDTQYF.

A word on this clone: The read is 3 residues too short to cover the CDR3 end, so that end is filled in from the germline J gene. This chain links TRBV11-2 with TRBJ2-1; a possible D gene is TRBD1 (5 bases). From germline, CDR1 is SGHAT and CDR2 FQNNGV. The CDR3 loop spans 13 amino acids. V shed 3 bases and J shed 7 bases, with 10 bases lying between them. This CDR3 is CASSFQQVNEQFF. Partial CDR3 DNA: TGTGCCAGCAGCTTTCAACAGGTTAATGAG.

CDR3 bases read: TGCGCCAGCAACTTACAGGGCCCGCGTGAGCCC. Its protein product is CASNLQGPREP. The full CDR3 is CASNLQGPREPQHF. The gene calls are TRBV10-2 and TRBJ1-5, with D possibly being TRBD1 (6 bases). Coverage ceases 3 residues before the CDR3 finishes, and the germline J gene fills in the end. V lost 7 bases and J lost 8, with 18 bases in between. This CDR3 has 14 amino acids. CDR1 WSHSY and CDR2 SAAADI come from the germline V gene.

As for this clone: The CDR3 extends 3 residues past the end of the read, so its final part is completed from the germline J gene. The rearrangement uses TRBV2 and TRBJ2-5; 7 positions agree with TRBD2. J was trimmed by 5 bases and V by 7 bases; bases with no gene match: 10. Germline V gene lookup returns CDR1 SNHLY and CDR2 FYNNEI. The length of the CDR3 is 14 residues. The CDR3 loop reads CASIPTSDQETQYF. The sequenced CDR3 bases are TGTGCCAGCATCCCAACTAGCGATCAGGAGACC.

About this clone itself: Coverage ceases 3 residues before the CDR3 finishes, and the germline J gene fills in the end. The chain links TRBV28 to TRBJ1-1; weak D call: TRBD1 (6 bases). The CDR3 contains 13 residues. The ends were cut back, 6 bases at V and 0 bases at J, with 8 bases in the middle. The germline V gene encodes CDR1 MDHEN and CDR2 SYDVKM. The CDR3 here is CASRRTVNTEAFF. The CDR3 bases that were read are TGTGCCAGCAGAAGGACAGTGAACACTGAA.

Details on this clone: The read gets to within 3 residues of the CDR3 end, and the germline J gene fills in the rest. V gene TRBV7-9 combines with J gene TRBJ1-2; possible D gene TRBD1, 5 bases. Per the germline V gene, CDR1 is SEHNR and CDR2 is FQNEAQ (reference sequence). The CDR3 totals 13 residues. This CDR3 is CASAAEGEYDYTF. CDR3 bases read: TGTGCCAGCGCGGCAGAAGGGGAGTACGAC.

To note about this clone: The CDR3 end falls 3 residues outside the read, so it is completed with the germline J gene. The genes are TRBV20-1 and TRBJ2-7, with 10 bases identical to TRBD1. With V trimmed by 0 bases and J by 5 bases, 10 bases remained unmatched. CDR3 length equals 16 residues. Germline values: CDR1 DFQATT, CDR2 SNEGSKA (reference sequence). The CDR3 bases that were read are TGCAGTGCTAGAGACTTGAGGACAGGGGGTAGCGACGAG. Translating it yields CSARDLRTGGSDE. The full-length CDR3 reads as CSARDLRTGGSDEQYF.

Remarks on this clone: The DNA ends 3 residues before the CDR3 does, and the rest of the CDR3 is filled in from the germline J gene. V gene TRBV2 combines with J gene TRBJ2-2; no reliable D call. The CDR3 is 12 amino acids. Looked up from germline, CDR1 is SNHLY and CDR2 is FYNNEI. Trimming stripped 4 bases from V and 9 bases from J, with 9 bases between. CDR3 protein: CASSGLDRELFF. CDR3 DNA (partial): TGTGCCAGCAGTGGACTTGACCGGGAG.

The covered CDR3 bases are TGCAGTGCTAGAGATCGTGCACAGGGGGAAGAGACC. This translates into CSARDRAQGEET. The entire CDR3 protein is CSARDRAQGEETQYF. V and J are TRBV20-1 and TRBJ2-5; 8 bases line up with TRBD1. The DNA ends 3 residues before the CDR3 does, and the rest of the CDR3 is filled in from the germline J gene. The V and J ends lost 0 bases and 3 bases, in that order; junction bases with no gene match: 6. CDR3 size: 15 residues. The germline V gene has CDR1 DFQATT and CDR2 SNEGSKA (reference sequence).

Worth noting for this clone: The sequence runs out 3 residues before the end of the CDR3; the remainder is reconstructed from the germline J gene. V gene TRBV2 combines with J gene TRBJ2-3, with 10 bases aligning to TRBD2. Trimming took 7 bases from V and 2 from J; bases not matched to a gene: 3. Per germline, CDR1 SNHLY and CDR2 FYNNEI. CDR3 length equals 14 residues. CDR3: CASKREGTTDTQYF. The DNA read from the CDR3 is TGTGCCAGCAAGCGGGAGGGCACCACAGATACG.

The sequenced part of the CDR3 DNA is TGCAGTGCGGGAGACAGGCGGGAG. It encodes CSAGDRRE. The full CDR3 reads CSAGDRRELFF. The chain employs TRBV20-1 and TRBJ2-2, with D perhaps TRBD1 (6 bases). Read coverage stops 3 residues before the CDR3 terminus; the germline J gene supplies the remainder. Germline V CDR1 and CDR2: DFQATT, SNEGSKA (reference sequence). The V end lost 6 bases, the J end lost 9 bases, and 11 bases lay between the germline ends. This CDR3 is 11 amino acids long.

A note on this clone: With the read ending 3 residues before the CDR3 end, the germline J gene is used to fill in that end. The chain joins TRBV5-4 to TRBJ1-1; D is ambiguous. CDR1 and CDR2 from the germline V gene are SGHNT and YYREEE (reference sequence). Between the trimmed V and J ends, which lost 0 bases and 3 bases, there was a span of 9 bases. This CDR3 has 14 residues. CDR3 protein: CASSLDLGDTEAFF. CDR3 bases read: TGTGCCAGCAGCTTGGACCTCGGGGACACTGAA.

Worth noting for this clone: The CDR3 end falls 3 residues outside the read, so it is completed with the germline J gene. The rearrangement joins TRBV5-8 to TRBJ1-1, with 9 nucleotides matching TRBD1. The CDR3 length is 13 residues. Per the germline V gene, CDR1 is SGHTS and CDR2 is YDEGEE. V shed 3 bases, J shed 4 bases, and the junction held 1 base outside the gene matches. The CDR3 protein is CASSSTGGTEAFF. The DNA read from the CDR3 is TGTGCCAGCAGCTCGACAGGGGGCACTGAA.

Remarks on this clone: The CDR3 extends 3 residues past the end of the read, so its final part is completed from the germline J gene. The chain recombines TRBV14 with TRBJ2-3; weak D call: TRBD2 (5 bases). CDR3 size: 16 residues. V lost 4 bases and J 2 bases, leaving 16 bases between the germline ends. The germline CDR1 and CDR2 sequences are SGHDN and FVKESK. The sequenced part of the CDR3 DNA is TGTGCCAGCAGCCCCCTCCGGCGGGCGGTCACAGATACG. This encodes CASSPLRRAVTDT. The full-length CDR3 reads as CASSPLRRAVTDTQYF. Full variable domain (missing parts from reference TRBV14 and TRBJ2-3): EAGVTQFPSHSVIEKGQTVTLRCDPISGHDNLYWYRRVMGKEIKFLLHFVKESKQDESGMPNNRFLAERTGGTYSTLKVQPAELEDSGVYFCASSPLRRAVTDTQYFGPGTRLTVL.

Worth noting for this clone: The sequence runs out 3 residues before the end of the CDR3; the remainder is reconstructed from the germline J gene. This chain uses TRBV7-9 with TRBJ2-1; D is possibly TRBD1 (6 bases). This CDR3 region has 15 residues. Deletions cut 1 base from V and 9 bases from J, with 16 bases between. CDR1 is SEHNR, CDR2 FQNEAQ, per germline (reference sequence). The CDR3 loop is CASSLGGPTQGEQFF. The CDR3 DNA, read in part, is TGTGCCAGCAGCTTAGGGGGGCCGACTCAGGGTGAG.

For this clone: The CDR3 end falls 3 residues outside the read, so it is completed with the germline J gene. This sequence joins TRBV20-1 and TRBJ2-7; D gene unclear. Germline CDR1 reads DFQATT; CDR2 reads SNEGSKA (reference sequence). The CDR3 totals 13 residues. V shed 0 bases and J shed 2 bases, with 8 bases lying between them. Partial CDR3 DNA: TGCAGTGCTAGAGATTCGGTAGCCTACGAG. It translates to CSARDSVAYE. The CDR3, in full, reads CSARDSVAYEQYF.

As to this clone: Sequencing ends 3 residues short of the CDR3 end; the germline J gene provides the rest. The chain uses TRBV27 and TRBJ2-5, with a possible D match to TRBD2 (5 bases). V was cut by 2 bases and J by 2 bases, with 12 bases left in between. The germline gives CDR1 MNHEY, CDR2 SMNVEV (reference sequence). This CDR3 region has 15 residues. Partial CDR3 DNA: TGTGCCAGCAGTTTAAGCTATCGGGGACAAGAGACC. It is translated as CASSLSYRGQET. The whole CDR3 region reads CASSLSYRGQETQYF.